One and the same sample provided the 18 T cell receptor beta chains below, sequenced in a study of T cell repertoires in cytomegalovirus infection. TCRdb recomputed calls from the reads with MiXCR, one row per CDR3 protein. The repertoire holds 200,000 or so distinct CDR3 sequences, with about 28% as singletons. The sample consisted of PBMCs. The origin of the receptors is a human donor in good health (CMV status not recorded). Some clones in this sample may be carry-over from other donors' samples.

Ten or more counts support this clonotype. V usage is TRBV7-2 and J usage is TRBJ2-3; 10 nucleotides match TRBD2. This CDR3 is 15 amino acids long. The trim removed 5 bases at V and 4 bases at J, leaving 6 bases unmatched. CDR1 and CDR2 from the germline V gene are SGHTA and FQGNSA. CDR3 DNA: TGTGCCAGCAGCCCGCCGGGACTAGCGTCAGATACGCAGTATTTT. Protein: CASSPPGLASDTQYF.

The chain recombines TRBV19 with TRBJ1-1; TRBD1 agrees at 8 bases. The CDR3 contains 16 residues. Germline loops: CDR1 LNHDA, CDR2 SQIVND (reference sequence). After removal of 0 bases from V and 3 bases from J, the junction contained 6 bases not matched to a gene. The CDR3 DNA is TGTGCCAGTAGTATAGATGGGACAGGAGCTTACACTGAAGCTTTCTTT. Translated: CASSIDGTGAYTEAFF.

In its sample, this clonotype was seen a few times. The chain joins TRBV11-2 to TRBJ2-1; 11 bases line up with TRBD2. V dropped 3 bases and J dropped 10; count of bases not matched to a gene: 5. CDR3 size: 14 residues. Germline lookup yields CDR1 SGHAT and CDR2 FQNNGV. CDR3: CASSFLSGGGEQFF. As DNA, the CDR3 is TGTGCCAGCAGCTTTCTTAGCGGGGGGGGAGAGCAGTTCTTC.

The chain combines TRBV20-1 with TRBJ1-1; weak D call: TRBD1 (6 bases). This CDR3 comprises 14 residues. Between the trimmed V and J ends, which lost 1 base and 5 bases, there was a span of 14 bases. Germline V CDR1 and CDR2: DFQATT, SNEGSKA (reference sequence). The CDR3 protein is CSARGGGGRTEAFF. The CDR3 DNA sequence: TGCAGTGCTAGAGGTGGGGGCGGACGAACTGAAGCTTTCTTT.

This clonotype has more than one count but fewer than ten. This sequence joins TRBV7-3 and TRBJ2-1; 13 bases line up with TRBD2. J lost 8 bases, V lost 5 bases, and 12 bases had no gene match. CDR1 is SGHTA and CDR2 is FQGTGA in the germline V gene. The CDR3 totals 17 residues. The CDR3 here is CASSPVAGTSGVDEQFF. CDR3 nucleotides: TGTGCCAGCAGCCCCGTCGCAGGGACTAGCGGGGTGGATGAGCAGTTCTTC.

This clonotype has a handful of counts. The chain has TRBV6-5 and TRBJ2-6; D gene unclear. Germline assignment: CDR1 MNHEY and CDR2 SVGAGI. This CDR3 has 15 residues. Trimming shortened V by 8 bases and J by 1 base, and 12 bases separated the two germline ends. This chain's CDR3 is CASRPFGSGANVLTF. The CDR3 DNA reads as TGTGCCAGCCGCCCTTTTGGATCTGGGGCCAACGTCCTGACTTTC.

The V gene is TRBV20-1, the J gene TRBJ1-1; 9 bases line up with TRBD1. The CDR3 runs to 14 residues. Germline loops: CDR1 DFQATT, CDR2 SNEGSKA (reference sequence). The V and J ends lost 5 bases and 3 bases, in that order; junction bases with no gene match: 7. In nucleotides, the CDR3 is TGCAGTGCTTCGACAGGGGGTGCCGACACTGAAGCTTTCTTT. Its protein is CSASTGGADTEAFF.

J is TRBJ2-1 and V is TRBV7-2; TRBD1 agrees at 8 bases. The germline CDR1 and CDR2 sequences are SGHTA and FQGNSA. The junction had 7 bases not matched to a gene; V was cut back by 5 bases and J by 4 bases. The CDR3 length is 15 residues. CDR3 bases: TGTGCCAGCAGCACCTTATGGACAGGGTACAATGAGCAGTTCTTC. Encoded protein: CASSTLWTGYNEQFF.

This clonotype was seen more than once but under ten times. The chain recombines TRBV28 with TRBJ1-2; no clear D gene. This CDR3 comprises 14 residues. V lost 3 bases to trimming and J lost 2 bases, with 10 bases between them. The germline V gene encodes CDR1 MDHEN and CDR2 SYDVKM. CDR3 bases: TGTGCCAGCAGTTTTCCGGCGTCGAACTATGGCTACACCTTC. Amino acid sequence: CASSFPASNYGYTF.

The sample holds many counts of this clonotype. This chain joins TRBV12-3 or TRBV12-4 and TRBJ2-2; 7 bases are a match to TRBD1. The trim removed 5 bases at V and 6 bases at J, leaving 6 bases unmatched. The CDR3 runs 14 residues. The DNA of the CDR3 is TGTGCCAGCAGTCGGGACAGCAACGCCGGGGAGCTGTTTTTT. As protein: CASSRDSNAGELFF.

A few counts support this clonotype. V and J are TRBV7-6 and TRBJ2-7, with TRBD1 as a possible D gene (5 bases). This CDR3 comprises 11 residues. Germline V gene lookup returns CDR1 SGHVS and CDR2 FNYEAQ. Trimming removed 2 bases at V and 8 bases at J, with 7 bases between. CDR3 residues: CASSLQGKQYF. In DNA form, the CDR3 reads TGTGCCAGCAGCTTACAGGGAAAGCAGTACTTC.

This chain links TRBV7-2 with TRBJ2-7; 10 bases map to TRBD2. Per germline, CDR1 SGHTA and CDR2 FQGNSA. V lost 7 bases to trimming and J lost 6 bases; unmatched junction nucleotides: 12. This CDR3 region has 15 residues. CDR3 sequence (DNA): TGTGCCAGCACCCTAATAGCGGGGGGTGGTGCCGAGCAGTACTTC. Its translation is CASTLIAGGGAEQYF.

The CDR3 DNA sequence: TGCGCCAGCAGCGCTCTTTCAGCGGGGGGTTCAGATACGCAGTATTTT. Its translation is CASSALSAGGSDTQYF. The V call is TRBV4-1, the J call TRBJ2-3; TRBD2 agrees at 9 bases. The length of the CDR3 is 16 residues. The germline V gene has CDR1 MGHRA and CDR2 YSYEKL. V trimming: 5 bases; J trimming: 4 bases; junction bases outside the gene matches: 10.

A note on this clonotype: The junction differs from germline at one of its ends, possibly a read error. The chain carries TRBV7-3 and TRBJ2-1, with D unclear. This CDR3 has 13 residues. Per germline, CDR1 SGHTA and CDR2 FQGTGA. CDR3 in amino acids: CANSLTIREEQFF. The CDR3 DNA reads as TGTGCCAACAGCTTAACGATTAGGGAAGAGCAGTTCTTC.

With respect to this clonotype: A much larger clonotype is one base distant, so this may be a read error. V usage is TRBV7-8 and J usage is TRBJ1-1; no firm D call. V was clipped by 4 bases and J by 4 bases, with 16 bases between them. The CDR3 spans 15 residues. Germline V gene sequence: CDR1 SGHVS, CDR2 FQNEAQ. Here the CDR3 DNA reads TGTGCCAGCAGCTCACCATGGCGGCGAAGCACTGAAGCTTTCTTT. It specifies CASSSPWRRSTEAFF. Supplemented by reference TRBV7-8 and TRBJ1-1, the full variable domain reads GAGVSQSPRYKVAKRGQDVALRCDPISGHVSLFWYQQALGQGPEFLTYFQNEAQLDKSGLPSDRFFAERPEGSVSTLKIQRTQQEDSAVYLCASSSPWRRSTEAFFGQGTRLTVV.

The chain joins TRBV10-2 to TRBJ1-2, with no clear D. The CDR3 is made up of 15 amino acids. CDR1 is WSHSY, CDR2 SAAADI, per germline. Trimming removed 0 bases from V and 3 bases from J, with 11 bases in between. Here the CDR3 DNA reads TGCGCCAGCAGTGAGTCGGGAGAACAGTACTATGGCTACACCTTC. Encoded protein: CASSESGEQYYGYTF.

The J gene is TRBJ2-7, the V gene TRBV29-1; D possibly uses TRBD1 or TRBD2 (6 bases each). The CDR3 has 15 residues. V lost 8 bases and J lost 1, with 21 bases in between. Germline V gene lookup returns CDR1 SQVTM and CDR2 ANQGSEA. CDR3 sequence: CSTGGRATASYEQYF. The DNA for the CDR3 is TGCAGCACCGGGGGCAGGGCCACGGCTTCCTACGAGCAGTACTTC.

This clonotype was seen more than once but under ten times. The chain joins TRBV11-2 to TRBJ2-7, with 9 bases matching TRBD1. The V and J ends lost 5 bases and 5 bases, in that order; junction bases with no gene match: 4. CDR3 length: 13 amino acids. Germline V gives CDR1 SGHAT, CDR2 FQNNGV. The CDR3 region has the DNA TGTGCCAGCAGCGGAAGACAGGGGGACGAGCAGTACTTC. Encoded protein: CASSGRQGDEQYF.